The 22 T cell receptor beta chains below come from one sample, sequenced in a study of blood T cells in healthy people across ages. Alongside a J-beta primer mix, a sample-barcoded 5' primer served in a second PCR lasting 7 to 11 cycles. TCRdb re-called the 5' RACE reads through MiXCR, storing one row per CDR3 protein. Found here are under 850,000 distinct CDR3 sequences, about 36% of them singletons; the top ten hold over 10%. Sequenced material: blood. The origin of the receptors is a man younger than 35 in good health.

This clonotype appeared once. This CDR3 reads CASSPKSGTGAYNEQFF. The CDR3 coding sequence is TGCGCCAGCAGCCCTAAATCCGGGACAGGAGCTTACAATGAGCAGTTCTTC. The chain links TRBV5-1 to TRBJ2-1; 8 bases line up with TRBD1. CDR1 is SGHRS, CDR2 YFSETQ, per germline. The CDR3 loop spans 17 amino acids. The trim removed 4 bases at V and 4 bases at J, leaving 13 bases unmatched.

The chain recombines TRBV5-5 with TRBJ2-3, with D tentatively TRBD1 or TRBD2 (5 bases each). The CDR3 totals 17 residues. Germline V gene data show CDR1 as SGHKS and CDR2 as YYEKEE (reference sequence). Trimming pared 1 base from V and 1 base from J, leaving 16 bases between. Here the CDR3 DNA reads TGTGCCAGCAGCTTGAACCCAATCCAGGGACGCACAGATACGCAGTATTTT. Translation: CASSLNPIQGRTDTQYF.

The V call is TRBV5-1, the J call TRBJ2-1; D possibly corresponds to TRBD1 (6 bases). V gave up 2 bases and J gave up 5 bases, with 14 bases separating them. The germline gives CDR1 SGHRS, CDR2 YFSETQ. This CDR3 is built from 15 residues. The CDR3 sequence is CASSLGRRGNNEQFF. The CDR3 DNA is TGCGCCAGCAGCTTAGGGCGAAGGGGGAACAATGAGCAGTTCTTC.

V gene TRBV20-1 combines with J gene TRBJ1-1, with D tentatively TRBD1 (6 bases). This CDR3 is built from 13 residues. The V gene lost 5 bases and the J gene lost 1 base, with 11 bases spanning the gap. The germline gives CDR1 DFQATT, CDR2 SNEGSKA (reference sequence). The CDR3 protein is CSASGHQNTEAFF. DNA of the CDR3: TGCAGTGCTTCGGGACACCAGAACACTGAAGCTTTCTTT.

Concerning this clonotype itself: This could be a read error, since a much larger clone is one nucleotide away. The V gene is TRBV4-3, the J gene TRBJ2-1; no definite D call. Germline V CDR1 and CDR2: LGHNA, YSLEER. Deletions cut 0 bases from V and 10 bases from J, with 10 bases between. CDR3 length equals 13 residues. This CDR3 is CASSQDVGYEQFF. DNA of the CDR3: TGCGCCAGCAGCCAAGATGTGGGGTACGAGCAGTTCTTC.

This clonotype was recorded a few times. The CDR3 coding sequence is TGCAGTGCTAGAGGGGGCTACGCGAACACCGGGGAGCTGTTTTTT. It translates to CSARGGYANTGELFF. This sequence joins TRBV20-1 and TRBJ2-2; the D gene is possibly TRBD1 (5 bases). This CDR3 is 15 amino acids long. Trimming pared 1 base from V and 0 bases from J, leaving 9 bases between. Per the germline V gene, CDR1 is DFQATT and CDR2 is SNEGSKA (reference sequence).

The chain employs TRBV7-3 and TRBJ2-2; weak D call: TRBD1 (6 bases). Trimming took off 3 bases at V and 6 bases at J, with 11 bases between the two ends. Germline values: CDR1 SGHTA, CDR2 FQGTGA. The CDR3 extends over 14 amino acids. CDR3 sequence: CASSFLQGSGELFF. CDR3 DNA sequence: TGTGCCAGCAGCTTCCTACAGGGTTCCGGGGAGCTGTTTTTT.

This clonotype was observed a few times. The CDR3 nucleotides are TGTGCCAGTAGTGCCCGGGACACCGTCCTTGGCTACACCTTC. Encoded protein: CASSARDTVLGYTF. The genes are TRBV19 and TRBJ1-2; D may be TRBD1 (6 bases). The V gene's germline CDR1 is LNHDA and CDR2 SQIVND (reference sequence). The CDR3 loop spans 14 amino acids. V lost 5 bases and J 7 bases, leaving 17 bases between the germline ends.

This clonotype was seen only once. CDR3 nucleotides: TGTGCCAGCAGTCTTCGACATCAGTCCGATACGCAGTATTTT. It specifies CASSLRHQSDTQYF. The chain combines TRBV12-3 or TRBV12-4 with TRBJ2-3, with unresolved D. Trimming took 5 bases from V and 6 from J, leaving 15 bases between them. This CDR3 has 14 amino acids.

The chain has TRBV2 and TRBJ2-7; D not resolved. CDR1 and CDR2 (germline): SNHLY, FYNNEI. V lost 10 bases to trimming and J lost 6 bases, with 10 bases between them. The CDR3 has 10 residues. The CDR3 nucleotides are TGTGCCACCGGAACCCGCGAGCAGTACTTC. Translation: CATGTREQYF.

This chain uses TRBV7-8 with TRBJ2-7; D is unclear. The CDR3 totals 13 residues. Germline-derived CDR1 and CDR2 are SGHVS and FQNEAQ. V gave up 5 bases and J gave up 3 bases, with 11 bases separating them. The CDR3 DNA sequence: TGTGCCAGCAGCCGTCAAGGTTACTACGAGCAGTACTTC. This codes for CASSRQGYYEQYF.

This sequence joins TRBV5-1 and TRBJ1-2, with unresolved D. The V end was cut by 0 bases, the J end by 1 base, with 7 bases between. Germline V CDR1 and CDR2: SGHRS, YFSETQ. The CDR3 has 14 amino acids. CDR3 region: CASSLGPFNYGYTF. The CDR3 DNA is TGCGCCAGCAGCTTGGGGCCTTTTAACTATGGCTACACCTTC.

This clonotype was observed a handful of times. V is TRBV7-8 and J is TRBJ2-7, with 10 bases fitting TRBD2. The V segment lost 5 bases and the J segment 0 bases; nucleotides outside the gene matches: 10. CDR1 is SGHVS, CDR2 FQNEAQ, per germline. The CDR3 has 17 residues. In DNA form, the CDR3 reads TGTGCCAGCAGCGACGCGATAGCGGGGGGCCTCTCCTACGAGCAGTACTTC. Protein product: CASSDAIAGGLSYEQYF.

This clonotype appeared many times. This chain links TRBV10-3 with TRBJ2-3, with TRBD2 matching over 10 bases. Germline assignment: CDR1 ENHRY and CDR2 SYGVKD. This CDR3 has 16 residues. The trim removed 6 bases at V and 1 base at J, leaving 7 bases unmatched. In nucleotides, the CDR3 is TGTGCCATCAGAATCACCGGGACTAGCGGCACAGATACGCAGTATTTT. This codes for CAIRITGTSGTDTQYF.

This clonotype occurred many times. The V gene is TRBV7-2, the J gene TRBJ2-5; D tentatively reads TRBD1 or TRBD2 (5 bases each). CDR1 SGHTA and CDR2 FQGNSA come from the germline V gene. V shed 1 base and J shed 11 bases, with 20 bases lying between them. The CDR3 runs 15 residues. The CDR3 nucleotides are TGTGCCAGCAGCTTAGTGGGGCTAGCCGCTAATGAGCAGTACTTC. Residues: CASSLVGLAANEQYF. Together with reference TRBV7-2 and TRBJ2-5, the CDR3 gives the full variable domain: GAGVSQSPSNKVTEKGKDVELRCDPISGHTALYWYRQSLGQGLEFLIYFQGNSAPDKSGLPSDRFSAERTGGSVSTLTIQRTQQEDSAVYLCASSLVGLAANEQYFGPGTRLLVL.

Turning to this clonotype: Just one base apart from a much larger clone, this may be a read error. This sequence joins TRBV6-5 and TRBJ2-4; no definite D call. The better agreement between TRBJ2-7 and the DNA end casts doubt on the J call. Germline assignment: CDR1 MNHEY and CDR2 SVGAGI. The CDR3 runs 14 residues. CDR3 nucleotides: TGTGCCAGCAGTTCCCCAGGTTCCACCGACGAGCAGTACTTC. Its protein product is CASSSPGSTDEQYF.

This clonotype was seen more than once but under ten times. CDR3 DNA sequence: TGCGCCAGCAGCAAGGACTGGGCGGCGGGCTACACCTTC. As protein: CASSKDWAAGYTF. The V and J genes are TRBV5-1 and TRBJ1-2; D ambiguous. Germline V gives CDR1 SGHRS, CDR2 YFSETQ. V shed 4 bases and J shed 8 bases, with 15 bases lying between them. This CDR3 contains 13 residues. The whole variable domain, filled in from reference TRBV5-1 and TRBJ1-2, reads KAGVTQTPRYLIKTRGQQVTLSCSPISGHRSVSWYQQTPGQGLQFLFEYFSETQRNKGNFPGRFSGRQFSNSRSEMNVSTLELGDSALYLCASSKDWAAGYTFGSGTRLTVV.

The genes are TRBV6-5 and TRBJ1-2; possibly TRBD1 for D (6 bases). This CDR3 spans 13 amino acids. Germline assignment: CDR1 MNHEY and CDR2 SVGAGI. V lost 6 bases to trimming and J lost 3 bases, with 11 bases between them. The CDR3 bases are TGTGCCAGCAGAAGGGACACTTACTATGGCTACACCTTC. This codes for CASRRDTYYGYTF.

The table lists this clonotype with a few counts. The genes are TRBV6-4 and TRBJ2-3; no firm D call. V was shortened by 3 bases and J by 5 bases, with 9 bases between the two germline ends. CDR1 and CDR2 (germline): MRHNA, SNTAGT. This CDR3 has 13 residues. The DNA of the CDR3 is TGTGCCAGCAGTGAGGGGATACTAGATACGCAGTATTTT. Translation gives CASSEGILDTQYF.

The chain combines TRBV3-1 with TRBJ1-1, with D possibly being TRBD1 (5 bases). Germline values: CDR1 LGHDT, CDR2 YNNKEL (reference sequence). V was cut by 4 bases and J by 1 base, with 13 bases left in between. The CDR3 is made up of 15 amino acids. The DNA for the CDR3 is TGTGCCAGCAGCCGTTCGGGACGGTCGAACACTGAAGCTTTCTTT. Encoded protein: CASSRSGRSNTEAFF.

The chain combines TRBV14 with TRBJ1-2, with D perhaps matching TRBD1 (5 bases). This CDR3 is 13 amino acids long. V was pared by 1 base and J by 8 bases, with 11 bases between. Germline CDR1 reads SGHDN; CDR2 reads FVKESK. Here the CDR3 reads CASSQVQVQGYTF. The CDR3 DNA reads as TGTGCCAGCAGCCAAGTACAGGTTCAAGGCTACACCTTC.

A note on this clonotype: A read error may explain this, as a much larger clone is one base away. This chain joins TRBV12-3 or TRBV12-4 and TRBJ2-1; maybe TRBD1 (6 bases). The CDR3 contains 17 residues. The V gene lost 5 bases and the J gene lost 10 bases, with 27 bases spanning the gap. This chain's CDR3 is CASSRTHRDPILYEQFF. The CDR3 nucleotides are TGTGCCAGCAGTCGTACCCACAGGGATCCCATCCTATACGAGCAGTTCTTC.